The subject of this entry is one T cell receptor (beta chain). As yet, its antigen is unknown. It was RNA transcripts that yielded the amplified TCR beta CDR3 regions. The HTBI set primed first-round TCR CDR3 RT-PCR. MiXCR, run by TCRdb on the multiplex PCR reads, gives a single entry per CDR3 protein. The sample yields around 200,000 distinct CDR3 sequences, around 18% seen once. The data stem from a study of T cells in Graves' hyperthyroidism and ophthalmopathy. General observations from the study: Ophthalmopathy could be told apart from stable hyperthyroidism with a 13 V-J model.

V shed 5 bases and J shed 1 base, with 11 bases lying between them. Germline V gives CDR1 SEHNR, CDR2 FQNEAQ (reference sequence). The CDR3 contains 15 residues. The sequenced material came from blood. The TCR comes from a man in his forties or fifties with Graves' hyperthyroidism. The V and J genes are TRBV7-9 and TRBJ1-4, with D possibly matching TRBD1 (6 bases). CDR3 loop: CASSRPQGTNEKLFF. CDR3 DNA sequence: TGTGCCAGCAGCCGCCCACAGGGAACTAATGAAAAACTGTTTTTT.